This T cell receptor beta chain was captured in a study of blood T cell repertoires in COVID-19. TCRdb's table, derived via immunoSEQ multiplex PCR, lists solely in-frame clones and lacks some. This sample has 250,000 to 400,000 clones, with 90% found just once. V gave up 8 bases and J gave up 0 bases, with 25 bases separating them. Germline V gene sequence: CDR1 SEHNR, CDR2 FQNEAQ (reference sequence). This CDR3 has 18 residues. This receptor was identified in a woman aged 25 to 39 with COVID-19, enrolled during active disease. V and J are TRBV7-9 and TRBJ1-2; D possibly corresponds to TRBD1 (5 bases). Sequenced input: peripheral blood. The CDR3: CASYTALRGGEANYGYTF. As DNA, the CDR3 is TGTGCCAGCTACACGGCGTTGAGGGGCGGGGAAGCTAACTATGGCTACACCTTC.